These 11 T cell receptor beta chains originate from one sample sequenced in a study of T cells in Graves' hyperthyroidism and ophthalmopathy. Template material for amplifying TCR beta CDR3 regions consisted of RNA transcripts. Carried out on the TCR CDR3, a first-round RT-PCR used the HTBI primer set. A single record per CDR3 protein comes from TCRdb applying MiXCR to the multiplex PCR reads. This sample has hundreds of thousands of distinct CDR3 sequences, with less than 15% found just once. Material: blood. These receptors were obtained from a woman aged 18-29 years with Graves' hyperthyroidism.

V and J are TRBV28 and TRBJ2-2, with D possibly TRBD1 on 5 matching bases. Trimming stripped 4 bases from V and 4 bases from J, with 16 bases between. The CDR3 has 16 residues. Germline loops: CDR1 MDHEN, CDR2 SYDVKM. The CDR3 DNA sequence: TGTGCCAGCAGTTACCTTAAATCCAGGGCCACCGGGGAGCTGTTTTTT. Translating gives CASSYLKSRATGELFF.

This clonotype was observed a few times. The chain recombines TRBV19 with TRBJ1-1, with D maybe TRBD1 (5 bases). This CDR3 is 12 amino acids long. Deletions cut 10 bases from V and 2 bases from J, with 11 bases between. The germline gives CDR1 LNHDA, CDR2 SQIVND (reference sequence). CDR3 in DNA: TGTGCCACCAAGCAGGGTAACACTGAAGCTTTCTTT. The encoded protein is CATKQGNTEAFF.

This clonotype was recorded many times. The CDR3 loop reads CASRSSGSSTDTQYF. CDR3 DNA: TGTGCCAGCAGGAGTAGCGGGAGTAGCACAGATACGCAGTATTTT. The chain couples TRBV6-5 to TRBJ2-3; 9 positions agree with TRBD2. Germline lookup yields CDR1 MNHEY and CDR2 SVGAGI. This CDR3 region has 15 residues. J was trimmed by 0 bases and V by 6 bases; bases with no gene match: 4.

The rearrangement links TRBV6-2 or TRBV6-3 to TRBJ2-1; D possibly uses TRBD1 or TRBD2 (5 bases each). In germline, CDR1 is MNHEY, CDR2 SVGEGT. This CDR3 spans 13 amino acids. The ends were cut back, 6 bases at V and 7 bases at J, with 13 bases in the middle. The chain's CDR3 is CASSNLWGNEQFF. Here the CDR3 DNA reads TGTGCCAGCAGCAACCTTTGGGGGAATGAGCAGTTCTTC.

The V call is TRBV6-2 or TRBV6-3, the J call TRBJ2-5, with D perhaps being TRBD1 or TRBD2 (5 bases each). V shed 6 bases and J shed 3 bases, with 14 bases lying between them. Germline assignment: CDR1 MNHEY and CDR2 SVGEGT. This CDR3 is built from 14 residues. This CDR3 reads CASRIPGRKETQYF. CDR3 in DNA: TGTGCCAGCAGAATTCCGGGACGCAAAGAGACCCAGTACTTC.

This clonotype was detected ten times or more. The genes are TRBV20-1 and TRBJ2-2; D remains ambiguous. This CDR3 region has 13 residues. Trimming pared 6 bases from V and 0 bases from J, leaving 8 bases between. In germline, CDR1 is DFQATT, CDR2 SNEGSKA (reference sequence). The CDR3: CSAGNPNTGELFF. The CDR3, as DNA: TGCAGTGCAGGGAATCCGAACACCGGGGAGCTGTTTTTT.

Comments on this clonotype: A read error may be the cause here, since a much bigger clone is one base away. The chain is built from TRBV20-1 and TRBJ2-7; 8 positions agree with TRBD1. V gave up 0 bases and J gave up 3 bases; unmatched junction bases: 4. CDR1 and CDR2 from the germline V gene are DFQATT and SNEGSKA (reference sequence). The CDR3 contains 14 residues. CDR3 sequence reads: CSARERQGIYEQYF. The CDR3 DNA is TGCAGTGCTAGAGAGAGACAGGGGATCTACGAGCAGTACTTC.

In the case of this clonotype: This clone may be a read error of a much larger clone one base away. This chain connects TRBV4-1 to TRBJ2-7; D is ambiguous. Trimming removed 7 bases at V and 2 bases at J, with 18 bases between. CDR1 is MGHRA and CDR2 is YSYEKL in the germline V gene. This CDR3 is 15 amino acids long. The CDR3 region has the DNA TGCGCCAGCACTCCCAGCCCCCAGATAGCCTACGAGCAGTACTTC. This encodes CASTPSPQIAYEQYF.

At least ten counts were recorded for this clonotype. The V and J genes are TRBV3-1 and TRBJ1-5; no clear D. Germline CDR1 reads LGHDT; CDR2 reads YNNKEL (reference sequence). V lost 4 bases to trimming and J lost 4 bases, with 14 bases between them. This CDR3 is 15 amino acids long. The CDR3: CASSLGVGGNQPQHF. The CDR3 DNA follows: TGTGCCAGCAGCCTTGGGGTCGGCGGGAATCAGCCCCAGCATTTT.

This clonotype occurred many times. The chain recombines TRBV11-2 with TRBJ2-1; maybe TRBD2 (5 bases). This CDR3 comprises 15 residues. Germline lookup yields CDR1 SGHAT and CDR2 FQNNGV. Between the trimmed V and J ends, which lost 5 bases and 7 bases, there was a span of 18 bases. CDR3 protein: CASSTRTQIRNEQFF. In nucleotides, the CDR3 is TGTGCCAGCAGCACCAGGACTCAAATTCGGAATGAGCAGTTCTTC.

This clonotype was detected a few times. The chain recombines TRBV2 with TRBJ2-5, with D possibly being TRBD1 or TRBD2 (5 bases each). Trimming removed 5 bases at V and 5 bases at J, with 18 bases between. Germline-derived CDR1 and CDR2 are SNHLY and FYNNEI. The CDR3 is 15 residues long. CDR3 sequence: CASSTPGPASETQYF. CDR3 DNA sequence: TGTGCCAGCAGTACCCCGGGACCAGCCTCTGAGACCCAGTACTTC. The full variable domain, in which reference TRBV2 and TRBJ2-5 provide the parts outside the CDR3, is EPEVTQTPSHQVTQMGQEVILRCVPISNHLYFYWYRQILGQKVEFLVSFYNNEISEKSEIFDDQFSVERPDGSNFTLKIRSTKLEDSAMYFCASSTPGPASETQYFGPGTRLLVL.